This TCR beta chain was recovered during a study of blood T cells in healthy people across ages. On this clonotype: Germline is not matched at one junction end, which may reflect a read error.

The V gene's germline CDR1 is MNHNS and CDR2 SASEGT. The CDR3 has 15 amino acids. Primed by a sample-barcoded 5' primer and a J-beta primer mix, a second PCR proceeded for about 7 to 11 cycles. CDR3-containing paired-end reads numbered at least 2.5 million in each sample. One entry per CDR3 protein results from TCRdb running MiXCR on the 5' RACE reads. The top ten clones hold roughly a fifth of a sample with 700,000 or so distinct CDR3 sequences, roughly 20% of them seen once. The receptor comes from a man between 65 and 85 years old in good health. Sample: blood. The V and J genes are TRBV6-1 and TRBJ2-4, with D unresolved. The CDR3 DNA is TGTGCCAGCAGAGAAGATTTCCTAGCCAAAAACATTCAGTACTTC. It translates to CASREDFLAKNIQYF.